This T cell receptor (beta chain) was recovered during a study of blood T cell repertoires in COVID-19. Some clones are missing from TCRdb's copy, which holds only in-frame ones; the method was immunoSEQ multiplex PCR. The data hold approximately 200,000 clones, with about 95% observed a single time. This sequence was found in a man aged 25-40 years with COVID-19, enrolled during active disease. The sequenced sample consisted of peripheral blood.

CDR3 bases: TGTGCCAGCAGCCCCTCAACCGGGACAATAGCCGACGAGCAGTACTTC. It translates to CASSPSTGTIADEQYF. The chain carries TRBV7-3 and TRBJ2-7; TRBD1 is a possible D gene (6 bases). V lost 5 bases, J lost 5 bases, and 22 bases lay in between. Germline CDR1 is SGHTA and CDR2 is FQGTGA. The CDR3 has 16 residues.